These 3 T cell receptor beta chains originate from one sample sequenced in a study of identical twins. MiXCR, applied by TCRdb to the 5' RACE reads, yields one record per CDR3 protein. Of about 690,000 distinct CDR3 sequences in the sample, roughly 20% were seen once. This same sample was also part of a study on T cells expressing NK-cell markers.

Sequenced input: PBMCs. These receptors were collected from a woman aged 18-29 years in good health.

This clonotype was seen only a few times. CDR3 protein: CSFRQGGTEAFF. CDR3 sequence (DNA): TGCAGCTTTAGACAGGGGGGGACTGAAGCTTTCTTT. The chain couples TRBV20-1 to TRBJ1-1; the match to TRBD1 covers 9 bases. Germline V gene sequence: CDR1 DFQATT, CDR2 SNEGSKA (reference sequence). CDR3 length: 12 amino acids.

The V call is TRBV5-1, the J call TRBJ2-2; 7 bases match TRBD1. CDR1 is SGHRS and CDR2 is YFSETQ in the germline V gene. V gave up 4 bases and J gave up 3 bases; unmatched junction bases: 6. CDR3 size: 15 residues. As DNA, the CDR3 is TGCGCCAGCAGCGAGGGGACAGCATACACCGGGGAGCTGTTTTTT. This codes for CASSEGTAYTGELFF.

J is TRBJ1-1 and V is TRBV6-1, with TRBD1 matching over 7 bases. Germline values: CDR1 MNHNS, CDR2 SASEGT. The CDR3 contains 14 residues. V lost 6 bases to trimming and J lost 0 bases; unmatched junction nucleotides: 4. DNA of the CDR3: TGTGCCAGCAGGAGGGGACAGATGAACACTGAAGCTTTCTTT. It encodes CASRRGQMNTEAFF.